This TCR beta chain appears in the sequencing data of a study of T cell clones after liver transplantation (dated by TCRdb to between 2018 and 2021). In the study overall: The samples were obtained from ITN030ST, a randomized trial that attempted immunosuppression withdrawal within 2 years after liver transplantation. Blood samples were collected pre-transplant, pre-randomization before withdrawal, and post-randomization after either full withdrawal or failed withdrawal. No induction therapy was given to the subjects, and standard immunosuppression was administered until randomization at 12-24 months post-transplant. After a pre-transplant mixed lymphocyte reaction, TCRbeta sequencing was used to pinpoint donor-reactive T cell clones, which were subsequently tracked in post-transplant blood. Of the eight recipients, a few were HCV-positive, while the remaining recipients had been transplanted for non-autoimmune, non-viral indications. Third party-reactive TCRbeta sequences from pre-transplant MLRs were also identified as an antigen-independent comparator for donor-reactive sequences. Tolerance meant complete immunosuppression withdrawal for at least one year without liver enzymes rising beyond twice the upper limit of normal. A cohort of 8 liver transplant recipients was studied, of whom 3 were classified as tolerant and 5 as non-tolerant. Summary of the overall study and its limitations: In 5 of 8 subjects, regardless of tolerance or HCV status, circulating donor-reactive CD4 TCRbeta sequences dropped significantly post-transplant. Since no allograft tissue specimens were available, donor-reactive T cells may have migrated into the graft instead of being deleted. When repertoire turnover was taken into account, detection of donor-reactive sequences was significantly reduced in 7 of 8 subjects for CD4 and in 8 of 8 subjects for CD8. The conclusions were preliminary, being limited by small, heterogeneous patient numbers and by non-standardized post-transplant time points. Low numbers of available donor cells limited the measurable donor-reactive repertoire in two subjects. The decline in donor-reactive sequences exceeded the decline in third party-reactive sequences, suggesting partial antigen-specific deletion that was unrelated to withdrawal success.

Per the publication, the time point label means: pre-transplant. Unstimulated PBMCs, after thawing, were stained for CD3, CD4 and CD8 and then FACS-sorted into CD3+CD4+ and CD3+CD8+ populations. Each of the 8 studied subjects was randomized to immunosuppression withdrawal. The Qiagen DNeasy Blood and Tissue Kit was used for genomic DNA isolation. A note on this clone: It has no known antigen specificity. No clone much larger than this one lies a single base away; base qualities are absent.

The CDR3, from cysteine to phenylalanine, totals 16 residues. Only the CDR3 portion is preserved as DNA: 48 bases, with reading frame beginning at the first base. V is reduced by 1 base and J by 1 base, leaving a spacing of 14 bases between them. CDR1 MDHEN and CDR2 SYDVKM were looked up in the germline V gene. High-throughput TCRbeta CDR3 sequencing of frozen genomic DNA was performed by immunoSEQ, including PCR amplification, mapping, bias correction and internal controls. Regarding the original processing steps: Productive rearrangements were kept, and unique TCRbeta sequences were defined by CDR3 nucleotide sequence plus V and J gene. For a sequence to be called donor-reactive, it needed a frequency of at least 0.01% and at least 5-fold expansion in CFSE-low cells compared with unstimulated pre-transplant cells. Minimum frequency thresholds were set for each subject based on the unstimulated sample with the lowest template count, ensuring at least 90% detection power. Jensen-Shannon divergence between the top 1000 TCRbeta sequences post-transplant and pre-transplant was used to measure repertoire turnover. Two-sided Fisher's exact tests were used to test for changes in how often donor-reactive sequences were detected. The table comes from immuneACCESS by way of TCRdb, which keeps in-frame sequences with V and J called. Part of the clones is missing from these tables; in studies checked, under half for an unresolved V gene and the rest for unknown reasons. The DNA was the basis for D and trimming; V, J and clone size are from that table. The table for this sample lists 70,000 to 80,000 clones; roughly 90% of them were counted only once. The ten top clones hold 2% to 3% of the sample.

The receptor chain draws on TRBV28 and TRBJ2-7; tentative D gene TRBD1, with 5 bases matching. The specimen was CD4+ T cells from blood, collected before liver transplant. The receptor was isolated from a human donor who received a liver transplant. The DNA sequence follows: TGTGCCAGCAGTTTATATGGGGCAGTAGAATCCTACGAGCAGTACTTC. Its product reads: CASSLYGAVESYEQYF. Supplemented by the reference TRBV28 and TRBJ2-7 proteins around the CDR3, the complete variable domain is DVKVTQSSRYLVKRTGEKVFLECVQDMDHENMFWYRQDPGLGLRLIYFSYDVKMKEKGDIPEGYSVSREKKERFSLILESASTNQTSMYLCASSLYGAVESYEQYFGPGTRLTVT.